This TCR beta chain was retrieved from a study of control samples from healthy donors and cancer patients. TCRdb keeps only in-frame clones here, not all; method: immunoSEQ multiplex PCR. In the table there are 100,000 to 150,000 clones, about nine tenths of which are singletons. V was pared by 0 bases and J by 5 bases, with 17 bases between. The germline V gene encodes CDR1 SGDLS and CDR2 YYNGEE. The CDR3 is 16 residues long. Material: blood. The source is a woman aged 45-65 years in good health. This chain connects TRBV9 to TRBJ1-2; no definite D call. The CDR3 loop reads CASSVGAGPLGYGYTF. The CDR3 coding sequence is TGTGCCAGCAGCGTAGGAGCAGGCCCCCTAGGGTATGGCTACACCTTC. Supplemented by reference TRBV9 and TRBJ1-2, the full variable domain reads DSGVTQTPKHLITATGQRVTLRCSPRSGDLSVYWYQQSLDQGLQFLIQYYNGEERAKGNILERFSAQQFPDLHSELNLSSLELGDSALYFCASSVGAGPLGYGYTFGSGTRLTVV.